The 6 T cell receptor beta chains given below trace back to one sample, sequenced in a study of blood T cell repertoires in COVID-19. Data came from immunoSEQ multiplex PCR; TCRdb stores just in-frame clones and leaves some out. The sample consists of approximately 220,000 clones, approximately 81% of them appearing once. The source material was peripheral blood. These receptors were collected from a woman between 55 and 75 years old who had recovered from COVID-19.

This clone was picked up one time. V usage is TRBV2 and J usage is TRBJ2-7, with D unresolved. This CDR3 contains 12 residues. CDR1 and CDR2 from the germline V gene are SNHLY and FYNNEI. The V end was cut by 6 bases, the J end by 0 bases, with 6 bases between. The CDR3 loop reads CASRRISYEQYF. CDR3 nucleotide sequence: TGTGCCAGCAGGAGGATCTCCTACGAGCAGTACTTC.

This clone was counted a single time. This sequence joins TRBV2 and TRBJ2-5, with TRBD2 as a possible D gene (6 bases). The CDR3 extends over 12 amino acids. V lost 7 bases to trimming and J lost 8 bases, with 14 bases between them. The V gene's germline CDR1 is SNHLY and CDR2 FYNNEI. This CDR3 reads CASTTTGETQYF. As DNA, the CDR3 is TGTGCCAGCACTACCACGGGGGAAACCCAGTACTTC.

The chain links TRBV11-2 to TRBJ2-5; 7 nucleotides line up with TRBD1. V gave up 0 bases and J gave up 4 bases; unmatched junction bases: 2. This CDR3 has 14 residues. CDR1 and CDR2 (germline): SGHAT, FQNNGV. The CDR3 sequence: CASSLDGTVETQYF. The DNA for the CDR3 is TGTGCCAGCAGCTTAGATGGGACAGTAGAGACCCAGTACTTC.

Notes on this clone: Germline and junction disagree at one end, which may indicate a read error. This chain uses TRBV7-7 with TRBJ2-7, with no clear D. The length of the CDR3 is 12 residues. Germline CDR1 reads SSHAT; CDR2 reads FNYEAQ (reference sequence). This CDR3 is CASSPTGYEQYF. The CDR3 bases are TGTGCTAGCAGCCCGACGGGTTACGAGCAGTACTTC.

CDR3 DNA sequence: TGTGCCAGCAGCCAAGCCTTAGAGACCCAGTACTTC. Translated: CASSQALETQYF. The chain links TRBV3-1 (or the pseudogene TRBV3-2) to TRBJ2-5; D not certain. CDR1 is LGHDT, CDR2 YNNKEL, per germline (reference sequence). The CDR3 covers 12 residues. V was cut by 1 base and J by 4 bases, with 4 bases left in between.

The chain couples TRBV6-5 to TRBJ2-3, with 7 bases identical to TRBD2. V lost 7 bases and J lost 6; bases outside the gene matches: 7. The CDR3 length is 13 residues. CDR1 MNHEY and CDR2 SVGAGI come from the germline V gene. The CDR3 here is CASNPGGIDTQYF. CDR3 sequence (DNA): TGTGCCAGCAATCCGGGGGGAATCGATACGCAGTATTTT.